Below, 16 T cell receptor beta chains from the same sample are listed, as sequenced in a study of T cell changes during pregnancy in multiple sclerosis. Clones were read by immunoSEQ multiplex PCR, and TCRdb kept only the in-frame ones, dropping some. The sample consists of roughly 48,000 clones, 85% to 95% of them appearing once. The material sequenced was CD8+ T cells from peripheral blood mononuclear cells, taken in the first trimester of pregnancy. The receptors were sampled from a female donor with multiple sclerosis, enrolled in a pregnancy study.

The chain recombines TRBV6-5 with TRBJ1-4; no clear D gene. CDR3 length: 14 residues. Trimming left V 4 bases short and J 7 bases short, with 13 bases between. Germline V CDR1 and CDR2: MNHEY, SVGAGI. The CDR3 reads CASSFGVLGEKLFF. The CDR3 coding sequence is TGTGCCAGCAGTTTCGGGGTCTTAGGTGAAAAACTGTTTTTT.

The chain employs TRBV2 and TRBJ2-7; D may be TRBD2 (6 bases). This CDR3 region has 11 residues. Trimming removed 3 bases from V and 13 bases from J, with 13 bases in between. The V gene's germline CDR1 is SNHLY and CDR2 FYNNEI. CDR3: CASSEGRDRYF. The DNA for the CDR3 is TGTGCCAGCAGTGAGGGGCGGGACCGATACTTC.

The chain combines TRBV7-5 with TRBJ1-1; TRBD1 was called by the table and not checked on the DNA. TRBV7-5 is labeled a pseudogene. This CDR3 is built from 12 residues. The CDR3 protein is CVRSPPRAEAFF. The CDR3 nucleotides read TGTGTCAGAAGCCCCCCCAGGGCTGAAGCTTTCTTT.

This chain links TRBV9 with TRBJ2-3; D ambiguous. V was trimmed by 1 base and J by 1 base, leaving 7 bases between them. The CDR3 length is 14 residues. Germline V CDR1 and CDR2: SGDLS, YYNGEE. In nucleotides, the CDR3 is TGTGCCAGCAGCGTAAGTAGTCGCACAGATACGCAGTATTTT. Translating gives CASSVSSRTDTQYF. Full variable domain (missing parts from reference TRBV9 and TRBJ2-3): DSGVTQTPKHLITATGQRVTLRCSPRSGDLSVYWYQQSLDQGLQFLIQYYNGEERAKGNILERFSAQQFPDLHSELNLSSLELGDSALYFCASSVSSRTDTQYFGPGTRLTVL.

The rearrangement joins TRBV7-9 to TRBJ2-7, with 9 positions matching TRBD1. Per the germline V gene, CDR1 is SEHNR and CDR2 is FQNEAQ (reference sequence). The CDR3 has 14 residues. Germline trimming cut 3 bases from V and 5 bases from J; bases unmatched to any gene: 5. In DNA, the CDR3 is TGTGCCAGCAGCTTCGGGACAGGGTACGACGAGCAGTACTTC. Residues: CASSFGTGYDEQYF.

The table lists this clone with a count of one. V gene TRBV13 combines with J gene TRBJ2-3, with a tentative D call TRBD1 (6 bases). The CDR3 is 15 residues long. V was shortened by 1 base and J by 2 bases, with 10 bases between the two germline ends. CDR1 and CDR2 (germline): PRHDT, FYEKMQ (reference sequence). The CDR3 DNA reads TGTGCCAGCAGCTTAGCAGGGGATCACACAGATACGCAGTATTTT. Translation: CASSLAGDHTDTQYF.

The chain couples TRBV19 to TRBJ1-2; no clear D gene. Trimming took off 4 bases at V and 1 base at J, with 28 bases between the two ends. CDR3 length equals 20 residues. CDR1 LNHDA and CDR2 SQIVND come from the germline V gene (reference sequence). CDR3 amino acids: CASSTLEGQVVAELNYGYTF. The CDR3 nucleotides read TGTGCCAGTAGTACACTTGAGGGCCAGGTGGTGGCAGAGCTTAACTATGGCTACACCTTC.

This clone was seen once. The CDR3 nucleotides are TGTGCCAGTAGTTCCCCTGGCCCCTCTTACGAGCAGTACTTC. It specifies CASSSPGPSYEQYF. The chain combines TRBV19 with TRBJ2-7; D is uncertain. This CDR3 has 14 residues. Trimming pared 5 bases from V and 4 bases from J, leaving 15 bases between. Germline lookup yields CDR1 LNHDA and CDR2 SQIVND (reference sequence).

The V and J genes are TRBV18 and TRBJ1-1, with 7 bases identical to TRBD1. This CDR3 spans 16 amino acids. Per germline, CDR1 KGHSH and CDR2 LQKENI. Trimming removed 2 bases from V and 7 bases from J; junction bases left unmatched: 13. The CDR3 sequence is CASSPTGQAQEGEAFF. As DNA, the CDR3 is TGTGCCAGCTCACCAACAGGACAGGCTCAGGAGGGTGAAGCTTTCTTT.

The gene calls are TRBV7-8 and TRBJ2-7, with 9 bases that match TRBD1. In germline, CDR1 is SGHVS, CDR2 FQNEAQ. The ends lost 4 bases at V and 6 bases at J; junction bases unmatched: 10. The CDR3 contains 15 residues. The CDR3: CASSSTGTGLVEQYF. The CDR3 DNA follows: TGTGCCAGCAGCTCCACCGGGACAGGGTTGGTCGAGCAGTACTTC.

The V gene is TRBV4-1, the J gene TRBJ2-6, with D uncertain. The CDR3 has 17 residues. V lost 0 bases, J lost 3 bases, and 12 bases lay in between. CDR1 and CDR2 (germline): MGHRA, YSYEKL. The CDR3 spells CASSQEAGRYGANVLTF. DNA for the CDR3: TGCGCCAGCAGCCAAGAGGCAGGTCGGTATGGGGCCAACGTCCTGACTTTC.

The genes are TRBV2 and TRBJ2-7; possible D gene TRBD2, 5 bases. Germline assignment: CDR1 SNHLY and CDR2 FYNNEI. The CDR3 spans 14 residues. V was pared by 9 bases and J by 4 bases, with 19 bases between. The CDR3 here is CARGRTPEGYEQYF. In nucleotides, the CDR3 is TGTGCCAGGGGAAGGACCCCCGAGGGATACGAGCAGTACTTC.

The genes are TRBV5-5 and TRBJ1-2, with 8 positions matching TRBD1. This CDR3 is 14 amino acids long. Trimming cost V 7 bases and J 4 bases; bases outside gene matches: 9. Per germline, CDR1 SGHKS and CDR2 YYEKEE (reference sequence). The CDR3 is CASGAGQVIYGYTF. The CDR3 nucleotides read TGTGCCAGCGGTGCGGGACAGGTGATCTATGGCTACACCTTC.

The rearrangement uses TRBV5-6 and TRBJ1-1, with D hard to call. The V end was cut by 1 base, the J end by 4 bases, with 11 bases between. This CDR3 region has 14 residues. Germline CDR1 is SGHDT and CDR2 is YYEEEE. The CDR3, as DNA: TGTGCCAGCAGCTTGATGAGGGCCGCCACTGAAGCTTTCTTT. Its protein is CASSLMRAATEAFF. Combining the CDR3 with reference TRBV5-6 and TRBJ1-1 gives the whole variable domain DAGVTQSPTHLIKTRGQQVTLRCSPKSGHDTVSWYQQALGQGPQFIFQYYEEEERQRGNFPDRFSGHQFPNYSSELNVNALLLGDSALYLCASSLMRAATEAFFGQGTRLTVV.

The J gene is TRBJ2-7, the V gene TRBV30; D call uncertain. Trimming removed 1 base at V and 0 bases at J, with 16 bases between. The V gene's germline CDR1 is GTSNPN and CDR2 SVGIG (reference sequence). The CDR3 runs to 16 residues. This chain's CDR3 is CAWSDPPSLSSYEQYF. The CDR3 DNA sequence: TGTGCCTGGAGTGACCCTCCTTCGCTAAGCTCCTACGAGCAGTACTTC. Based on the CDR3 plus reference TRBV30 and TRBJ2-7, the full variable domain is SQTIHQWPATLVQPVGSPLSLECTVEGTSNPNLYWYRQAAGRGLQLLFYSVGIGQISSEVPQNLSASRPQDRQFILSSKKLLLSDSGFYLCAWSDPPSLSSYEQYFGPGTRLTVT.

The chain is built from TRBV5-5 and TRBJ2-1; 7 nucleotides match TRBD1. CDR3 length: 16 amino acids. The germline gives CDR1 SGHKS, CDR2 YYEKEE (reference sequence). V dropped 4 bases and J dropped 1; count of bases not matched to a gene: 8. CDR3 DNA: TGTGCCAGCAGCCCCGGGAAGGGGGCTTCCTACAATGAGCAGTTCTTC. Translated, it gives CASSPGKGASYNEQFF.